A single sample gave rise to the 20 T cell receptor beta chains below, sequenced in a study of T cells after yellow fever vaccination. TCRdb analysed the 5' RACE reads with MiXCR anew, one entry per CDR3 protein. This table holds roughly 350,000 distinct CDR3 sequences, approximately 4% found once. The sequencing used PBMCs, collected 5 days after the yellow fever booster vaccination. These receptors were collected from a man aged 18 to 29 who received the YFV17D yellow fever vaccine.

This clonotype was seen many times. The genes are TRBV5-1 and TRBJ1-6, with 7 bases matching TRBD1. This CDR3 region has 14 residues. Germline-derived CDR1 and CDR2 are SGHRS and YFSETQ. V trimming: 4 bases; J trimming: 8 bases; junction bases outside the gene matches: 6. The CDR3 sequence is CASSGDRAHSPLHF. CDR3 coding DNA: TGCGCCAGCAGCGGCGACAGGGCGCATTCACCCCTCCACTTT. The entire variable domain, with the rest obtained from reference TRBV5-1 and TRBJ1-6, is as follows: KAGVTQTPRYLIKTRGQQVTLSCSPISGHRSVSWYQQTPGQGLQFLFEYFSETQRNKGNFPGRFSGRQFSNSRSEMNVSTLELGDSALYLCASSGDRAHSPLHFGNGTRLTVT.

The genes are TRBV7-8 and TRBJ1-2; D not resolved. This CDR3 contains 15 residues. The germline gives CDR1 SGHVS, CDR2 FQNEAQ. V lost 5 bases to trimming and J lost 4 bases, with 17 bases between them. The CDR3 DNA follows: TGTGCCAGCAGCCTCCGGGCCAGCCCCGTCTATGGCTACACCTTC. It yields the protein CASSLRASPVYGYTF.

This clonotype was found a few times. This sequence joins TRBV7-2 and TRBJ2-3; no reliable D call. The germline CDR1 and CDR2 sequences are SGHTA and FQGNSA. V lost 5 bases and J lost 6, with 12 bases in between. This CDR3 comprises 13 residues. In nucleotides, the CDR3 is TGTGCCAGCAGCCAAACCTTAGGCGATACGCAGTATTTT. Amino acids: CASSQTLGDTQYF.

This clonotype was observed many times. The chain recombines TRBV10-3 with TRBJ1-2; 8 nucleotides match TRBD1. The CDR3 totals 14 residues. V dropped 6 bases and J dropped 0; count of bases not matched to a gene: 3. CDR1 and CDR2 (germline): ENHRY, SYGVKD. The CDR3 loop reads CAISDRGANYGYTF. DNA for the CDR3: TGTGCCATCAGCGACAGGGGTGCTAACTATGGCTACACCTTC.

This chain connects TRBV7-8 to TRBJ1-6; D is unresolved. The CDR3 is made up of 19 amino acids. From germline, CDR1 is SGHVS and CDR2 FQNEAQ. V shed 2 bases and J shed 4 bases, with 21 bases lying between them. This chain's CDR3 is CASSLSVSTSPIYNSPLHF. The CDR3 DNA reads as TGTGCCAGCAGCTTATCGGTCTCCACTTCGCCAATTTATAATTCACCCCTCCACTTT.

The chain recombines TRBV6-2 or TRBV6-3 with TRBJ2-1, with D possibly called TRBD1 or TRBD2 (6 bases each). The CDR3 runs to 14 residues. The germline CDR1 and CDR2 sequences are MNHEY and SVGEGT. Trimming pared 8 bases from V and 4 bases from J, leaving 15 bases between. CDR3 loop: CASGGHSSYNEQFF. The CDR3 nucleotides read TGTGCCAGCGGGGGGCACAGCAGTTACAATGAGCAGTTCTTC.

The CDR3 loop reads CASSVDRVTSGANVLTF. CDR3 nucleotides: TGTGCCAGCAGTGTCGACAGGGTTACTTCCGGGGCCAACGTCCTGACTTTC. The V call is TRBV9, the J call TRBJ2-6; 7 nucleotides line up with TRBD1. The CDR3 sequence is 17 residues long. From germline, CDR1 is SGDLS and CDR2 YYNGEE. Losses at the gene ends were 5 bases for V and 4 bases for J; bases not matched to a gene: 12. The whole variable domain, filled in from reference TRBV9 and TRBJ2-6, reads DSGVTQTPKHLITATGQRVTLRCSPRSGDLSVYWYQQSLDQGLQFLIQYYNGEERAKGNILERFSAQQFPDLHSELNLSSLELGDSALYFCASSVDRVTSGANVLTFGAGSRLTVL.

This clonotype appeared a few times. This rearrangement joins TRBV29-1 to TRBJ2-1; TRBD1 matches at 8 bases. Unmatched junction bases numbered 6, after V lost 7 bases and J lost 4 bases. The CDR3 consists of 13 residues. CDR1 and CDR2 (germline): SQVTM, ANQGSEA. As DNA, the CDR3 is TGCAGCGCGACAGGGGCCCTGTACAATGAGCAGTTCTTC. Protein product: CSATGALYNEQFF.

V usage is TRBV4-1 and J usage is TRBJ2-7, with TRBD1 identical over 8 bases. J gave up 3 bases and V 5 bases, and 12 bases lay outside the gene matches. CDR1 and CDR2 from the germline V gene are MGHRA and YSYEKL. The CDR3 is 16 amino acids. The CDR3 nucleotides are TGCGCCAGCAGCGAAACGGACAGGGCGAGATTCTACGAGCAGTACTTC. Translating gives CASSETDRARFYEQYF.

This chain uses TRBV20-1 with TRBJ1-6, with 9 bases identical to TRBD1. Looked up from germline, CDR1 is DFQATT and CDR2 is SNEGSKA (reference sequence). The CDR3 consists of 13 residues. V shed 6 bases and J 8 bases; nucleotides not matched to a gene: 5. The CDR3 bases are TGCAGTGCGCGACGGGACAGGGATTCACCCCTCCACTTT. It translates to CSARRDRDSPLHF.

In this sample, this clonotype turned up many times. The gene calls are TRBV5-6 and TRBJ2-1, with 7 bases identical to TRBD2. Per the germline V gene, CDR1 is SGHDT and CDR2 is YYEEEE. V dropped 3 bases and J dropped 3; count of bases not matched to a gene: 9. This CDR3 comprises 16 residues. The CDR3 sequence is CASSSNTRGDYNEQFF. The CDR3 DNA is TGTGCCAGCAGCTCAAATACACGGGGGGACTACAATGAGCAGTTCTTC.

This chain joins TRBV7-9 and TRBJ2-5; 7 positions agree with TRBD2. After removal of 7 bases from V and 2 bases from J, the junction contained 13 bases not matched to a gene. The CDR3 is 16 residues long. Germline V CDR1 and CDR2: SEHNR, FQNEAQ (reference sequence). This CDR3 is CASTTTEGRGQETQYF. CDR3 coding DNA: TGTGCCAGCACCACCACGGAGGGGCGGGGGCAAGAGACCCAGTACTTC.

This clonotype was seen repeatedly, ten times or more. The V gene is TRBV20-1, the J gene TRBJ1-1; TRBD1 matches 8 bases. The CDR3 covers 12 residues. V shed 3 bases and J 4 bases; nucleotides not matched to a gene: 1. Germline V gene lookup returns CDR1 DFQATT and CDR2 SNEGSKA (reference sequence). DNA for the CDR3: TGCAGTGCTAGCACAGGGGGCACTGAAGCTTTCTTT. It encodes CSASTGGTEAFF.

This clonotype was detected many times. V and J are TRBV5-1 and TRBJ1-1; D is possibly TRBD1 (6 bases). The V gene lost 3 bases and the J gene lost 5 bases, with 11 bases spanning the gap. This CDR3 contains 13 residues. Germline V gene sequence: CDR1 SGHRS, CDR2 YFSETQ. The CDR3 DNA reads TGCGCCAGCAGCTCAAGGGGGGCGACTGAAGCTTTCTTT. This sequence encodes CASSSRGATEAFF.

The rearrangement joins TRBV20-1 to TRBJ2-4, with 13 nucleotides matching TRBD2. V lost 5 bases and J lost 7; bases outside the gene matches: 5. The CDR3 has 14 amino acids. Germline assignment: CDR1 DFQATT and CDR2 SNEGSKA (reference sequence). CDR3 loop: CSAPTSGGINIQYF. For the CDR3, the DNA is TGCAGTGCTCCGACTAGCGGGGGGATTAACATTCAGTACTTC.

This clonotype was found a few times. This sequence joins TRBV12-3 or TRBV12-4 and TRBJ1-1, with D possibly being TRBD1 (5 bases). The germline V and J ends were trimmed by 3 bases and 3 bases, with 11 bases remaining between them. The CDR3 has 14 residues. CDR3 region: CASSFRGPYTEAFF. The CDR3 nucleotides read TGTGCCAGCAGTTTTAGGGGACCTTACACTGAAGCTTTCTTT.

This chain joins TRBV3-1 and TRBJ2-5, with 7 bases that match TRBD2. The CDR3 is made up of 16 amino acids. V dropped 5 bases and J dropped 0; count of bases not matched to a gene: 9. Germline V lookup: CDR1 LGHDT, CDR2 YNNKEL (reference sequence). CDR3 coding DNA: TGTGCCAGCAGCTCCCGACTAGCCGACTACCAAGAGACCCAGTACTTC. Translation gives CASSSRLADYQETQYF.

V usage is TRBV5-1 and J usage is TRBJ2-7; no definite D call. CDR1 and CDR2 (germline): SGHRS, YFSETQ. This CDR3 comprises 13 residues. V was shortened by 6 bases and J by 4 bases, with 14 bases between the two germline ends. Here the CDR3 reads CASTNAPPYEQYF. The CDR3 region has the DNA TGCGCCAGCACCAATGCCCCGCCATACGAGCAGTACTTC.

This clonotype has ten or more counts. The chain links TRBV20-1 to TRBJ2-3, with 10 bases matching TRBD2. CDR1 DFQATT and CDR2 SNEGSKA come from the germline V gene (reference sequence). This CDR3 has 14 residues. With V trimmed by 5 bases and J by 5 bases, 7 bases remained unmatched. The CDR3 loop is CSASSTSGLDTQYF. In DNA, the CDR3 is TGCAGTGCTTCTTCGACTAGCGGGTTAGATACGCAGTATTTT.

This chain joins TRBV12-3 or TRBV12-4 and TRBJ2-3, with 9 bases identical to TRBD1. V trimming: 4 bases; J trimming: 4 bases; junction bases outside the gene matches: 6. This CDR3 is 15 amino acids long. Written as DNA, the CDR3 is TGTGCCAGCAGTTCTGGACAGGGGATCGCAGATACGCAGTATTTT. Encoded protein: CASSSGQGIADTQYF.